Each of the 28 T cell receptor beta chains below was sequenced from the same sample in a study of blood T cell repertoires in COVID-19 (dated by TCRdb to about 2020). Library preparation was by the immunoSEQ multiplex PCR assay. TCRdb carries this immuneACCESS record with in-frame sequences only. Its versions omit some clonotypes, under half of them owing to an unresolved V gene in the studies checked, with the rest unexplained. This sample holds some 250,000 clones; around four fifths were observed only once. The ten largest clones take up 8.5% to 10% of the sample. Sequencing was carried out using peripheral blood. The source of these receptors is a man aged 35 to 55 with active or convalescent COVID-19.

The rearrangement joins TRBV6-4 to TRBJ1-1; weak D call: TRBD1 (6 bases). The CDR3 extends over 19 amino acids. The germline CDR1 and CDR2 sequences are MRHNA and SNTAGT. Trimming took 2 bases from V and 3 from J, leaving 25 bases between them. The CDR3 DNA reads TGTGCCAGCAGTGACGCCAGAATACAGGGCCTGGAAGGGGACACTGAAGCTTTCTTT. Amino acids: CASSDARIQGLEGDTEAFF.

The rearrangement links TRBV28 to TRBJ1-2; 12 bases match TRBD1. The CDR3 spans 15 residues. CDR1 and CDR2 from the germline V gene are MDHEN and SYDVKM. V was clipped by 2 bases and J by 5 bases; unmatched bases: 3. The CDR3 DNA sequence: TGTGCCAGCAGTTTAGGGACAGGGGGCCGGTATGGCTACACCTTC. Translating gives CASSLGTGGRYGYTF.

This chain joins TRBV11-3 and TRBJ2-7, with D possibly being TRBD2 (6 bases). The V gene's germline CDR1 is SGHNT and CDR2 YENEEA. The CDR3 sequence is 15 residues long. Trimming removed 7 bases from V and 1 base from J, with 17 bases in between. The CDR3 is CASTRGTAESYEQYF. In DNA form, the CDR3 reads TGTGCCAGCACCCGGGGGACGGCGGAATCCTACGAGCAGTACTTC. Variable domain in full (rest from reference TRBV11-3 and TRBJ2-7): EAGVVQSPRYKIIEKKQPVAFWCNPISGHNTLYWYLQNLGQGPELLIRYENEEAVDDSQLPKDRFSAERLKGVDSTLKIQPAELGDSAVYLCASTRGTAESYEQYFGPGTRLTVT.

The CDR3 here is CASSIGTAGNTIYF. The CDR3 DNA sequence: TGTGCCAGTAGTATAGGCACGGCTGGAAACACCATATATTTT. V is TRBV19 and J is TRBJ1-3, with no clear D. This CDR3 comprises 14 residues. Trimming pared 1 base from V and 2 bases from J, leaving 6 bases between. Germline CDR1 and CDR2: LNHDA and SQIVND (reference sequence).

The chain carries TRBV5-1 and TRBJ1-2, with 8 nucleotides matching TRBD1. Losses at the gene ends were 0 bases for V and 4 bases for J; bases not matched to a gene: 2. This CDR3 region has 14 residues. CDR1 and CDR2 from the germline V gene are SGHRS and YFSETQ. The DNA of the CDR3 is TGCGCCAGCAGCTTGGGGACAGGGAGCTATGGCTACACCTTC. Its translation: CASSLGTGSYGYTF. Based on the CDR3 plus reference TRBV5-1 and TRBJ1-2, the full variable domain is KAGVTQTPRYLIKTRGQQVTLSCSPISGHRSVSWYQQTPGQGLQFLFEYFSETQRNKGNFPGRFSGRQFSNSRSEMNVSTLELGDSALYLCASSLGTGSYGYTFGSGTRLTVV.

This rearrangement joins TRBV21-1 to TRBJ1-1. TRBV21-1 is a pseudogene locus. CDR3 size: 14 residues. The DNA for the CDR3 is TGTGCCAGCAGTAATCTAGCATGGATTACTGAAGCTTTCTTT. Protein: CASSNLAWITEAFF.

The chain couples TRBV5-6 to TRBJ1-2; no firm D call. Germline V gene data show CDR1 as SGHDT and CDR2 as YYEEEE. The ends were cut back, 1 base at V and 8 bases at J, with 12 bases in the middle. The CDR3 loop spans 13 amino acids. The CDR3: CASSLLPGGGYTF. In DNA form, the CDR3 reads TGTGCCAGCAGCTTGTTGCCTGGCGGAGGCTACACCTTC.

J is TRBJ2-3 and V is TRBV10-2, with D unresolved. This CDR3 comprises 12 residues. The ends were cut back, 6 bases at V and 4 bases at J, with 8 bases in the middle. The germline V gene encodes CDR1 WSHSY and CDR2 SAAADI. CDR3 amino acids: CASSRGPDTQYF. DNA for the CDR3: TGCGCCAGCAGCCGAGGCCCAGATACGCAGTATTTT.

This clone was recorded a few times. The genes are TRBV11-2 and TRBJ1-1, with 7 bases lining up with TRBD1. The CDR3 length is 14 residues. Germline CDR1 reads SGHAT; CDR2 reads FQNNGV. Germline trimming cut 6 bases from V and 4 bases from J; bases unmatched to any gene: 8. The CDR3 here is CASSFSQGGTEAFF. The CDR3 DNA reads TGTGCCAGCAGTTTTTCCCAGGGGGGCACTGAAGCTTTCTTT.

The chain employs TRBV6-2 or TRBV6-3 and TRBJ2-7; 14 bases fit TRBD2. The CDR3 covers 17 residues. Trimming took 6 bases from V and 2 from J; bases not matched to a gene: 9. CDR1 is MNHEY and CDR2 is SVGEGT in the germline V gene. The CDR3 protein is CASSARTSGRTPYEQYF. CDR3 coding DNA: TGTGCCAGCAGCGCCAGGACTAGCGGGAGGACCCCCTACGAGCAGTACTTC.

The chain carries TRBV10-1 and TRBJ2-3, with D possibly being TRBD2 (6 bases). V lost 3 bases and J lost 3, with 13 bases in between. The CDR3 has 15 amino acids. Germline lookup yields CDR1 WNHNN and CDR2 SYGVQD (reference sequence). CDR3 region: CASSEGGSLTDTQYF. As DNA, the CDR3 is TGCGCCAGCAGTGAAGGAGGGAGTCTAACAGATACGCAGTATTTT.

V is TRBV6-5 and J is TRBJ2-3; a weak D match, TRBD1 (5 bases). This CDR3 has 12 amino acids. Germline CDR1 reads MNHEY; CDR2 reads SVGAGI. Trimming took 6 bases from V and 4 from J, leaving 8 bases between them. CDR3 loop: CASSQGSDTQYF. Here the CDR3 DNA reads TGTGCCAGCAGCCAGGGATCAGATACGCAGTATTTT.

The chain combines TRBV28 with TRBJ1-2, with TRBD1 matching 12 bases. Looked up from germline, CDR1 is MDHEN and CDR2 is SYDVKM. The CDR3 is made up of 14 amino acids. V lost 10 bases, J lost 8 bases, and 11 bases stayed unmatched. CDR3 amino acids: CATGGTGGLGGYTF. CDR3 sequence (DNA): TGTGCCACAGGGGGGACAGGGGGCTTGGGAGGCTACACCTTC.

The gene calls are TRBV2 and TRBJ2-2; D might be TRBD2 (5 bases). This CDR3 is built from 16 residues. Trimming shortened V by 5 bases and J by 6 bases, and 19 bases separated the two germline ends. CDR1 and CDR2 (germline): SNHLY, FYNNEI. CDR3 amino acids: CASSSNGGSAAGELFF. The CDR3 nucleotides are TGTGCCAGCAGTTCCAATGGTGGTAGCGCGGCCGGGGAGCTGTTTTTT.

This clone was observed a handful of times. This chain connects TRBV10-3 to TRBJ2-1; TRBD2 is a possible D gene (5 bases). The CDR3 totals 14 residues. From germline, CDR1 is ENHRY and CDR2 SYGVKD. Trimming pared 7 bases from V and 6 bases from J, leaving 16 bases between. The CDR3 nucleotides are TGTGCCATCAACGGAGGACCCTTTGGCAATGAGCAGTTCTTC. Translating gives CAINGGPFGNEQFF.

CDR3 coding DNA: TGTGCCAGCAGCCAAGGAACAGGGAGTCGCTACAATGAGCAGTTCTTC. Translation gives CASSQGTGSRYNEQFF. The V call is TRBV3-1 (or the pseudogene TRBV3-2), the J call TRBJ2-1, with TRBD1 as a possible D gene (6 bases). Trimming cost V 1 base and J 3 bases, with 13 bases left between them. In germline, CDR1 is LGHDT, CDR2 YNNKEL (reference sequence). The CDR3 runs 16 residues.

V gene TRBV27 combines with J gene TRBJ2-3; 7 bases match TRBD2. J gave up 2 bases and V 3 bases, and 5 bases lay outside the gene matches. The CDR3 covers 15 residues. Germline CDR1 is MNHEY and CDR2 is SMNVEV (reference sequence). The CDR3 bases are TGTGCCAGCAGTTTTGCTAGCGGCCTCACAGATACGCAGTATTTT. Its translation: CASSFASGLTDTQYF.

The genes are TRBV29-1 and TRBJ2-2; 8 nucleotides line up with TRBD2. J lost 4 bases, V lost 7 bases, and 11 bases had no gene match. CDR1 and CDR2 (germline): SQVTM, ANQGSEA. The CDR3 is 15 amino acids. The CDR3 DNA is TGCAGCGCCGCAACTAGCGGAGCGTCCACCGGGGAGCTGTTTTTT. It yields the protein CSAATSGASTGELFF.

The count of this clone is one. At one boundary the junction diverges from the germline segment, which might be a read error. The CDR3 DNA follows: TGTGCCAGCAGCTCGGGAAGGACAGGGCCGTTCTCTGTTGGTAATTTT. It encodes CASSSGRTGPFSVGNF. The chain is built from TRBV11-2 and TRBJ1-4; 8 positions match TRBD1. This CDR3 is built from 16 residues. Per germline, CDR1 SGHAT and CDR2 FQNNGV.

This clone was counted once. This chain connects TRBV19 to TRBJ2-7, with 9 positions matching TRBD1. CDR1 and CDR2 (germline): LNHDA, SQIVND (reference sequence). J was trimmed by 6 bases and V by 4 bases; bases with no gene match: 7. The CDR3 loop spans 14 amino acids. The CDR3 DNA is TGTGCCAGTAGTAGACAGGGGGTGTCTGGCGAGCAGTACTTC. It encodes CASSRQGVSGEQYF.

The chain joins TRBV6-5 to TRBJ2-7, with D tentatively TRBD1 (6 bases). Germline lookup yields CDR1 MNHEY and CDR2 SVGAGI. This CDR3 comprises 13 residues. V was pared by 6 bases and J by 4 bases, with 13 bases between. The CDR3 coding sequence is TGTGCCAGCAGACCCGGACAGTTTTACGAGCAGTACTTC. Translation: CASRPGQFYEQYF.

This chain links TRBV20-1 with TRBJ2-3; no clear D gene. V lost 7 bases and J 6 bases, leaving 8 bases between the germline ends. Germline V gene data show CDR1 as DFQATT and CDR2 as SNEGSKA (reference sequence). CDR3 length: 10 residues. This CDR3 reads CSVSRDTQYF. For the CDR3, the DNA is TGCAGTGTCTCGAGGGATACGCAGTATTTT.

Points on this clone: This same CDR3 is encoded by further DNA sequences in the sample. V is TRBV6-5 and J is TRBJ1-6; D uncertain. The germline gives CDR1 MNHEY, CDR2 SVGAGI. Between the trimmed V and J ends, which lost 5 bases and 6 bases, there was a span of 8 bases. CDR3 length: 13 residues. The CDR3 region is CASSRTVNSPLHF. The CDR3 DNA sequence: TGTGCCAGCAGTCGTACAGTTAATTCACCCCTCCACTTT.

A word on this clone: A much larger clone sits a single nucleotide away, making a read error possible. The chain couples TRBV6-5 to TRBJ2-3; 10 bases are a match to TRBD2. Per the germline V gene, CDR1 is MNHEY and CDR2 is SVGAGI. Trimming removed 6 bases from V and 0 bases from J; junction bases left unmatched: 3. There are 15 residues in the CDR3. The CDR3 coding sequence is TGTGCCAGCAGCCTACTAGCGGGGAGCACAGATACGCAGTATTTT. Residues: CASSLLAGSTDTQYF.

The chain combines TRBV11-3 with TRBJ2-7; tentatively, D is TRBD2 (5 bases). With 5 bases removed from V and 4 bases from J, the gap between germline ends came to 18 bases. This CDR3 is 15 amino acids long. Germline lookup yields CDR1 SGHNT and CDR2 YENEEA. CDR3 sequence reads: CASSRWEWLEYEQYF. In nucleotides, the CDR3 is TGTGCCAGCAGCCGATGGGAGTGGTTGGAATACGAGCAGTACTTC.

V is TRBV30 and J is TRBJ2-3; D is ambiguous. Germline V lookup: CDR1 GTSNPN, CDR2 SVGIG (reference sequence). CDR3 length: 13 residues. Trimming removed 0 bases from V and 6 bases from J, with 10 bases in between. CDR3 loop: CAWSVTKSDTQYF. The CDR3 DNA reads TGTGCCTGGAGTGTTACAAAGTCGGATACGCAGTATTTT.

This clone was seen just once. The genes are TRBV7-2 and TRBJ1-1; maybe TRBD1 (5 bases). With 1 base removed from V and 2 bases from J, the gap between germline ends came to 11 bases. Germline lookup yields CDR1 SGHTA and CDR2 FQGNSA. This CDR3 is 15 amino acids long. The CDR3 region is CASSLVDSANTEAFF. The CDR3 DNA reads as TGTGCCAGCAGCTTAGTAGACAGCGCTAACACTGAAGCTTTCTTT.

The chain uses TRBV7-8 and TRBJ2-7; 8 bases are shared with TRBD1. Trimming cost V 4 bases and J 4 bases; bases outside gene matches: 9. Germline V gene data show CDR1 as SGHVS and CDR2 as FQNEAQ. The CDR3 is 15 amino acids. The CDR3 spells CASSSGQGAGYEQYF. As DNA, the CDR3 is TGTGCCAGCAGCTCTGGGCAGGGGGCTGGGTACGAGCAGTACTTC.